This T cell receptor beta chain appears in the sequencing data of a study of blood T cell repertoires in COVID-19 (TCRdb year 2020). In terms of the full investigation: The collaborator samples originated in the United States, Italy and Spain and spanned the acute and convalescent phases of COVID-19. A freely available public database, intended as a resource for researchers studying the immune response to SARS-CoV-2, is where the repertoires were released. The dataset comprised deeply sampled blood TCRbeta repertoires from subjects exposed to, actively infected with, or recovered from COVID-19. The material from the prospective study consisted of cDNA or gDNA derived from T cells, B-cell-depleted T cells, or PBMCs. The sample metadata nearly always contained a de-identified subject ID, COVID-19 status, age in years and sex. Samples were obtained from the ongoing ImmuneRACE study (first 160 participants) and from 1,000 to 1,500 subjects provided by 6 global collaborators. HLA class I and class II types, where available, came from metadata supplied by the sample provider rather than from assay-based typing. The paper as a whole reports these results and caveats: Clinical and demographic metadata were provided uncurated, with the amount varying by source and participant.

Remarks on this clone: What antigen it recognizes has not been identified. Base qualities are missing; no much larger clone stands one base away.

TCRbeta CDR3 regions were amplified from genomic DNA by means of the immunoSEQ Assay, a bias-controlled multiplex PCR. The authors' pipeline ran thus. Within the assay, amplification of reference gene primers was used to estimate how many nucleated cells each sample contained. Sequence reads were collapsed and filtered to measure the absolute abundance of every unique TCRbeta CDR3 rearrangement. For each sample, productive Simpson clonality was calculated by taking the square root of Simpson's diversity index across productive rearrangements. The source is immuneACCESS, and TCRdb retained only in-frame sequences with V and J called. Part of the clones is not carried over; for the studies checked, unresolved V genes explain less than half of this, and the remainder is unexplained. That table supplies the V and J calls and clone size; D and trimming were determined from the DNA. The sample table records more than 100,000 clones; about nine tenths of these occur just once. Roughly 18% of the sample comes from the top ten.

Collaborating institutions collected whole blood in K2EDTA tubes following their own protocols. For TCRbeta analysis, collaborators shipped samples as frozen whole blood, isolated PBMCs, or DNA extracted from either of those sample types. Taken from cysteine to phenylalanine, the CDR3 has 17 residues. Only the CDR3 DNA stays, 51 bases, in frame from base 1. CDR1 and CDR2, per the germline V gene, are SGDLS and YYNGEE. Trimming takes 0 bases from V and 2 bases from J, and the germline ends sit 15 bases apart. The sequence came from a woman over 75 in a cohort sampled during active COVID-19. Sequenced: peripheral blood. The chain is made from TRBV9 and TRBJ1-3; TRBD1 is perhaps the D gene, given 5 matching bases. The DNA sequence reads TGTGCCAGCAGCGTAGACGAAAGGGGAGGTCCTGGAAACACCATATATTTT. This gives the protein CASSVDERGGPGNTIYF.